The 23 T cell receptor beta chains below were found in one sample sequenced in a study of blood T cell repertoires in COVID-19. Using immunoSEQ multiplex PCR, the repertoire was profiled, and TCRdb retains in-frame clones only, with some absent. The repertoire holds over 250,000 clones, about 86% seen once, with about 4% in the top ten. Sequencing input: PBMCs or T cells enriched from blood (not recorded which). The receptors shown here come from a man between 25 and 39 years old with acute COVID-19.

The rearrangement links TRBV2 to TRBJ1-3; possible D gene TRBD1, 5 bases. This CDR3 has 15 amino acids. Germline values: CDR1 SNHLY, CDR2 FYNNEI. V was pared by 6 bases and J by 0 bases, with 12 bases between. The CDR3 region has the DNA TGTGCCAGCAGCGCCTGGGGGGGCTCTGGAAACACCATATATTTT. Translated, it gives CASSAWGGSGNTIYF.

The chain links TRBV7-3 to TRBJ1-5, with D perhaps matching TRBD1 (5 bases). Trimming took off 4 bases at V and 10 bases at J, with 11 bases between the two ends. CDR3 length: 12 amino acids. Germline V CDR1 and CDR2: SGHTA, FQGTGA. Here the CDR3 DNA reads TGTGCCAGCAGCTCCGACAGTGGTCCCCAGCATTTT. It translates to CASSSDSGPQHF.

J is TRBJ1-2 and V is TRBV28; D remains unclear. The CDR3 has 14 amino acids. Germline-derived CDR1 and CDR2 are MDHEN and SYDVKM. V was trimmed by 3 bases and J by 5 bases, leaving 13 bases between them. CDR3 coding DNA: TGTGCCAGCAGTTTGCAGGTTCTACGATATGGCTACACCTTC. It codes for CASSLQVLRYGYTF.

This chain connects TRBV25-1 to TRBJ1-6; 9 bases align to TRBD1. The germline CDR1 and CDR2 sequences are MGHDK and SYGVNS. The CDR3 is 14 amino acids. V was clipped by 6 bases and J by 10 bases; unmatched bases: 7. CDR3 in DNA: TGTGCCAGCAGCGGGACAGGGATCGGATCACCCCTCCACTTT. It yields the protein CASSGTGIGSPLHF.

Here the CDR3 reads CASSYQGYVNTEAFF. As DNA, the CDR3 is TGTGCCAGCAGTTACCAGGGGTATGTGAACACTGAAGCTTTCTTT. The gene calls are TRBV6-5 and TRBJ1-1, with D maybe TRBD1 (6 bases). The CDR3 is 15 residues long. V was trimmed by 2 bases and J by 0 bases, leaving 10 bases between them. Germline-derived CDR1 and CDR2 are MNHEY and SVGAGI.

V and J are TRBV4-1 and TRBJ2-3; TRBD1 matches 7 bases. The CDR3 contains 14 residues. Unmatched junction bases numbered 0, after V lost 2 bases and J lost 1 base. Germline CDR1 is MGHRA and CDR2 is YSYEKL. The CDR3 region has the DNA TGCGCCAGCAGCCAACAGGGGGGCACAGATACGCAGTATTTT. This codes for CASSQQGGTDTQYF.

This sequence joins TRBV11-2 and TRBJ2-1, with 12 bases matching TRBD2. CDR1 and CDR2 from the germline V gene are SGHAT and FQNNGV. V dropped 1 base and J dropped 16; count of bases not matched to a gene: 8. The CDR3 spans 14 residues. The CDR3 sequence: CASSLASGRAHLFF. The CDR3 coding sequence is TGTGCCAGCAGCTTAGCTAGCGGGAGGGCCCATCTATTCTTC.

V usage is TRBV6-4 and J usage is TRBJ2-2, with D tentatively TRBD2 (6 bases). Trimming took off 3 bases at V and 7 bases at J, with 12 bases between the two ends. Per the germline V gene, CDR1 is MRHNA and CDR2 is SNTAGT. This CDR3 is built from 14 residues. CDR3 DNA: TGTGCCAGCAGTGAAGCTAGCGCGGTCGGGGAGCTGTTTTTT. Protein: CASSEASAVGELFF.

CDR3 sequence reads: CATSGGNGYTF. Here the CDR3 DNA reads TGTGCCACCAGCGGGGGTAATGGCTACACCTTC. The J gene is TRBJ1-2, the V gene TRBV12-3 or TRBV12-4, with D possibly matching TRBD1 (5 bases). The CDR3 is 11 amino acids. Trimming cost V 10 bases and J 6 bases, with 12 bases left between them.

This chain links TRBV19 with TRBJ2-2; D not resolved. The V and J ends lost 7 bases and 5 bases respectively, with 14 bases between them. Germline CDR1 and CDR2: LNHDA and SQIVND (reference sequence). The CDR3 is made up of 14 amino acids. Here the CDR3 reads CASIKPGYTGELFF. The CDR3 DNA sequence: TGTGCCAGTATCAAGCCAGGTTATACCGGGGAGCTGTTTTTT.

The chain carries TRBV5-8 and TRBJ2-5, with unresolved D. The CDR3 covers 11 residues. Deletions cut 5 bases from V and 5 bases from J, with 7 bases between. Per the germline V gene, CDR1 is SGHTS and CDR2 is YDEGEE. The CDR3 spells CASSPYETQYF. The CDR3 coding sequence is TGTGCCAGCAGTCCTTATGAGACCCAGTACTTC.

The chain recombines TRBV7-2 with TRBJ1-4, with TRBD1 as a possible D gene (5 bases). Germline-derived CDR1 and CDR2 are SGHTA and FQGNSA. The ends were cut back, 5 bases at V and 0 bases at J, with 7 bases in the middle. The CDR3 has 14 amino acids. CDR3 sequence: CASSLTATNEKLFF. The CDR3 DNA reads as TGTGCCAGCAGCCTGACAGCAACTAATGAAAAACTGTTTTTT. Supplemented by reference TRBV7-2 and TRBJ1-4, the full variable domain reads GAGVSQSPSNKVTEKGKDVELRCDPISGHTALYWYRQSLGQGLEFLIYFQGNSAPDKSGLPSDRFSAERTGGSVSTLTIQRTQQEDSAVYLCASSLTATNEKLFFGSGTQLSVL.

This clone was seen more than once but under ten times. The chain uses TRBV18 and TRBJ2-2, with a tentative D call TRBD1 (5 bases). The CDR3 length is 16 residues. Germline V lookup: CDR1 KGHSH, CDR2 LQKENI. V lost 5 bases to trimming and J lost 8 bases, with 21 bases between them. The DNA of the CDR3 is TGTGCCAGCTCAGACCCTGGACAAGCATTCGGAGGGGAGCTGTTTTTT. It translates to CASSDPGQAFGGELFF. Using reference TRBV18 and TRBJ2-2 for the parts outside the CDR3, the full variable domain is NAGVMQNPRHLVRRRGQEARLRCSPMKGHSHVYWYRQLPEEGLKFMVYLQKENIIDESGMPKERFSAEFPKEGPSILRIQQVVRGDSAAYFCASSDPGQAFGGELFFGEGSRLTVL.

This chain uses TRBV3-1 (or the pseudogene TRBV3-2) with TRBJ2-5; 14 bases map to TRBD2. From germline, CDR1 is LGHDT and CDR2 YNNKEL (reference sequence). The ends lost 0 bases at V and 5 bases at J; junction bases unmatched: 14. This CDR3 is 20 amino acids long. The CDR3: CASSQEGTAGLAGGRETQYF. The CDR3 nucleotides read TGTGCCAGCAGCCAAGAGGGGACAGCTGGACTAGCGGGAGGACGGGAGACCCAGTACTTC.

The rearrangement joins TRBV5-1 to TRBJ2-5; 8 bases match TRBD1. This CDR3 has 16 amino acids. The V gene end was trimmed by 6 bases and the J gene end by 5 bases; junction bases not matched to a gene: 15. Germline values: CDR1 SGHRS, CDR2 YFSETQ. CDR3 nucleotide sequence: TGCGCCAGCAACCCACAAACAGGGGGAAGCGGGGAGACCCAGTACTTC. It encodes CASNPQTGGSGETQYF.

The rearrangement links TRBV7-3 to TRBJ2-1; tentative D call: TRBD2 (5 bases). Trimming removed 6 bases from V and 7 bases from J, with 16 bases in between. The CDR3 is 14 amino acids. Germline CDR1 and CDR2: SGHTA and FQGTGA. CDR3 nucleotides: TGTGCCAGCAGTCGCGGACTCGAGAGAAATGAGCAGTTCTTC. Amino acids: CASSRGLERNEQFF. Full variable domain (rest looked up from reference TRBV7-3 and TRBJ2-1): GAGVSQTPSNKVTEKGKYVELRCDPISGHTALYWYRQSLGQGPEFLIYFQGTGAADDSGLPNDRFFAVRPEGSVSTLKIQRTERGDSAVYLCASSRGLERNEQFFGPGTRLTVL.

The chain combines TRBV7-2 with TRBJ1-3; D remains ambiguous. Germline V gene sequence: CDR1 SGHTA, CDR2 FQGNSA. V lost 1 base to trimming and J lost 3 bases, with 10 bases between them. This CDR3 spans 15 amino acids. The CDR3 loop reads CASSLVAVIGNTIYF. CDR3 bases: TGTGCCAGCAGCTTAGTGGCCGTCATTGGAAACACCATATATTTT.

The rearrangement joins TRBV7-8 to TRBJ1-2; tentative D call: TRBD1 (6 bases). The CDR3 loop spans 15 amino acids. Germline CDR1 is SGHVS and CDR2 is FQNEAQ. The germline V and J ends were trimmed by 5 bases and 4 bases, with 17 bases remaining between them. CDR3 nucleotide sequence: TGTGCCAGCAGCGTTGGACAGTACTTCCCCTATGGCTACACCTTC. It encodes CASSVGQYFPYGYTF.

J is TRBJ1-2 and V is TRBV5-4; the match to TRBD1 covers 7 bases. Trimming removed 4 bases from V and 3 bases from J; junction bases left unmatched: 9. The CDR3 runs to 15 residues. The germline CDR1 and CDR2 sequences are SGHNT and YYREEE (reference sequence). CDR3 in DNA: TGTGCCAGCAGCAAAAAAGACAGGGCGTACTATGGCTACACCTTC. Residues: CASSKKDRAYYGYTF.

This clone was found once. A much larger clone lies a single base off, so this may be a read error. J is TRBJ2-3 and V is TRBV7-9, with TRBD2 matching 8 bases. The V segment lost 5 bases and the J segment 3 bases; nucleotides outside the gene matches: 7. Germline CDR1 SEHNR, CDR2 FQNEAQ (reference sequence). This CDR3 is built from 15 residues. The CDR3 region is CASSPSGSGTDTQYF. The DNA of the CDR3 is TGTGCCAGCAGCCCGAGCGGGAGTGGGACAGATACGCAGTATTTT.

The chain has TRBV9 and TRBJ2-7, with D tentatively TRBD2 (5 bases). Trimming removed 0 bases from V and 0 bases from J, with 16 bases in between. Germline CDR1 SGDLS, CDR2 YYNGEE. CDR3 length: 17 amino acids. CDR3 protein: CASSVVKRTLSSYEQYV. The CDR3 DNA follows: TGTGCCAGCAGCGTAGTCAAAAGGACTCTAAGCTCCTACGAGCAGTACGTC.

V is TRBV27 and J is TRBJ2-7; the D is unclear. CDR1 MNHEY and CDR2 SMNVEV come from the germline V gene (reference sequence). This CDR3 comprises 15 residues. The ends were cut back, 3 bases at V and 0 bases at J, with 12 bases in the middle. CDR3: CASSFNARGSYEQYV. Here the CDR3 DNA reads TGTGCCAGCAGTTTTAACGCTCGAGGCTCCTACGAGCAGTACGTC.

This chain connects TRBV29-1 to TRBJ1-4; no firm D call. Germline V gene lookup returns CDR1 SQVTM and CDR2 ANQGSEA. The CDR3 has 12 amino acids. V was pared by 4 bases and J by 5 bases, with 8 bases between. The CDR3 loop reads CSVGAGNEKLFF. The CDR3 DNA is TGCAGCGTTGGGGCAGGAAATGAAAAACTGTTTTTT.